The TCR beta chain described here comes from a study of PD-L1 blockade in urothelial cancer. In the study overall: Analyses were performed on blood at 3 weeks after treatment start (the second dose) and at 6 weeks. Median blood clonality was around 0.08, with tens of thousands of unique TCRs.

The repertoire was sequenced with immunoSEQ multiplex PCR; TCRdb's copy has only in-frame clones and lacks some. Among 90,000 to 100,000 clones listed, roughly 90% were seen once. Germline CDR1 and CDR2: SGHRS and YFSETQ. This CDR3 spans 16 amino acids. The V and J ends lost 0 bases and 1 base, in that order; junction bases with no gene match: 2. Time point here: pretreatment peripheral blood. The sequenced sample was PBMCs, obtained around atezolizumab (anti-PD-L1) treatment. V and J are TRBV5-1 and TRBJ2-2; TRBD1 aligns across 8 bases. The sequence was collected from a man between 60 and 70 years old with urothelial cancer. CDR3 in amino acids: CASSLAGQGNTGELFF. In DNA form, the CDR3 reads TGCGCCAGCAGCTTGGCAGGACAGGGGAACACCGGGGAGCTGTTTTTT.